These T cell receptor beta chains were read from a single sample in a study of T-cell reconstitution after alpha-beta-depleted transplantation in children. TCRdb analysed the PCR reads with MiXCR anew, one entry per CDR3 protein. The profile covers just under 150,000 distinct CDR3 sequences, with about 9% appearing a single time and 15% to 20% taken by the ten largest. The starting material was PBMCs, mostly from graft donor cells, obtained 180 days after TCRalphabeta/CD19-depleted stem cell transplant. All receptors derive from a female patient aged 2-9 years who had a stem cell transplant for congenital amegakaryocytic thrombocytopenia, so the T cells may come from the graft donor. Each CDR3 is given with its conserved first and last residue. The D gene is left open where the match is weak. A clone size is listed for some rows: how often the clone was seen (once, few, many), or a class if it is expanded.

v_call: TRBV12-3/TRBV12-4
clone_size: many
d_call: .
j_call: TRBJ2-5
cdr3_aa: CASSKTPIQETQYF
cdr3_nt: TGTGCCAGCAGTAAGACCCCTATTCAAGAGACCCAGTACTTC

v_call: TRBV12-3/TRBV12-4
clone_size: many
d_call: .
j_call: TRBJ2-1
cdr3_aa: CASSLRSSATSNEQFF
cdr3_nt: TGTGCCAGCAGTTTAAGGAGTAGCGCCACGTCCAATGAGCAGTTCTTC

v_call: TRBV6-1
clone_size: many
d_call: TRBD2
j_call: TRBJ2-5
cdr3_aa: CASRGGPGLRGETQYF
cdr3_nt: TGTGCCAGCAGGGGAGGGCCAGGGCTCCGGGGGGAGACCCAGTACTTC

v_call: TRBV20-1
clone_size: many
d_call: TRBD2
j_call: TRBJ2-2
cdr3_aa: CSARLAVNTGELFF
cdr3_nt: TGCAGTGCTAGACTAGCGGTAAACACCGGGGAGCTGTTTTTT

v_call: TRBV11-2
clone_size: many
d_call: .
j_call: TRBJ1-1
cdr3_aa: CASSPVDTEAFF
cdr3_nt: TGTGCCAGCAGCCCCGTGGACACAGAAGCTTTCTTT

v_call: TRBV20-1
clone_size: many
d_call: .
j_call: TRBJ1-1
cdr3_aa: CSARTAMNTEAFF
cdr3_nt: TGCAGTGCTAGGACAGCCATGAACACTGAAGCTTTCTTT

v_call: TRBV5-1
clone_size: few
d_call: TRBD1
j_call: TRBJ1-1
cdr3_aa: CASSSGQGMENTEAFF
cdr3_nt: TGCGCCAGCAGCTCGGGACAGGGGATGGAGAACACTGAAGCTTTCTTT

v_call: TRBV30
clone_size: .
d_call: .
j_call: TRBJ1-4
cdr3_aa: CAWSWGINEKLFF
cdr3_nt: TGTGCCTGGAGTTGGGGGATTAATGAAAAACTGTTTTTT

v_call: TRBV20-1
clone_size: .
d_call: .
j_call: TRBJ2-1
cdr3_aa: CSAPRRVWEARQNNEQFF
cdr3_nt: TGCAGTGCGCCCCGAAGGGTTTGGGAGGCACGACAGAACAATGAGCAGTTCTTC

v_call: TRBV20-1
clone_size: many
d_call: TRBD2
j_call: TRBJ2-7
cdr3_aa: CSACIGTSVAREQYF
cdr3_nt: TGCAGTGCTTGCATCGGGACTAGTGTTGCGCGTGAGCAGTACTTC

v_call: TRBV29-1
clone_size: few
d_call: .
j_call: TRBJ1-1
cdr3_aa: CSVRQGYSEAFF
cdr3_nt: TGCAGCGTTCGTCAGGGATACTCAGAAGCTTTCTTC

v_call: TRBV29-1
clone_size: medium-sized
d_call: .
j_call: TRBJ2-1
cdr3_aa: CSVEDHAALASYNEQFF
cdr3_nt: TGCAGCGTTGAAGATCACGCGGCACTAGCCTCCTACAATGAGCAGTTCTTC

v_call: TRBV2
clone_size: few
d_call: .
j_call: TRBJ2-5
cdr3_aa: CASTRGTLNQETQYF
cdr3_nt: TGTGCCAGCACCCGAGGGACTTTAAATCAAGAGACCCAGTACTTC

v_call: TRBV5-5
clone_size: few
d_call: .
j_call: TRBJ2-5
cdr3_aa: CASSLAPEGQETQYF
cdr3_nt: TGTGCCAGCAGCCTGGCTCCAGAGGGGCAAGAGACCCAGTACTTC

v_call: TRBV7-2
clone_size: many
d_call: .
j_call: TRBJ1-1
cdr3_aa: CASSLWGAQNTEAFF
cdr3_nt: TGTGCCAGCAGCTTATGGGGGGCGCAGAACACTGAAGCTTTCTTT

v_call: TRBV28
clone_size: many
d_call: TRBD2
j_call: TRBJ2-7
cdr3_aa: CASSFPQGYGRAVSYEQYF
cdr3_nt: TGTGCCAGCAGTTTCCCCCAGGGTTACGGGAGGGCCGTGTCCTACGAGCAGTACTTC

v_call: TRBV20-1
clone_size: many
d_call: TRBD1
j_call: TRBJ2-3
cdr3_aa: CSAPTGQGQTSTDTQYF
cdr3_nt: TGCAGTGCCCCTACTGGACAGGGGCAAACTAGCACAGATACGCAGTATTTT

v_call: TRBV10-3
clone_size: many
d_call: .
j_call: TRBJ2-7
cdr3_aa: CAISEPTSGRIAYEQYF
cdr3_nt: TGTGCCATCAGTGAGCCCACGAGCGGCAGAATAGCCTACGAGCAGTACTTC

v_call: TRBV2
clone_size: few
d_call: .
j_call: TRBJ2-1
cdr3_aa: CASKWRSSYNEQFF
cdr3_nt: TGTGCCAGCAAGTGGCGGAGCTCCTACAATGAGCAGTTCTTC

v_call: TRBV11-2
clone_size: few
d_call: .
j_call: TRBJ1-1
cdr3_aa: CASSSLVENTEAFF
cdr3_nt: TGTGCCAGCAGCTCCCTGGTGGAGAACACTGAAGCTTTCTTT

v_call: TRBV28
clone_size: many
d_call: TRBD2
j_call: TRBJ2-5
cdr3_aa: CASSFWRLAGLQGTQETQYF
cdr3_nt: TGTGCCAGCAGTTTTTGGCGGCTAGCGGGGCTTCAGGGGACTCAAGAGACCCAGTACTTC

v_call: TRBV7-2
clone_size: many
d_call: .
j_call: TRBJ1-5
cdr3_aa: CASSLGYRVSPQHF
cdr3_nt: TGTGCCAGCAGCTTAGGCTACAGGGTGTCGCCCCAGCATTTT

v_call: TRBV18
clone_size: .
d_call: TRBD1
j_call: TRBJ2-7
cdr3_aa: CASAKDTGAYQQYF
cdr3_nt: TGTGCCAGCGCGAAGGACACAGGGGCCTACCAGCAGTACTTC

v_call: TRBV14
clone_size: many
d_call: .
j_call: TRBJ1-1
cdr3_aa: CASSQGILRTATEAFF
cdr3_nt: TGTGCCAGCAGCCAAGGAATTCTGCGCACGGCCACTGAAGCTTTCTTT

v_call: TRBV14
clone_size: .
d_call: TRBD2
j_call: TRBJ2-3
cdr3_aa: CASSQAGLTGGSTDTQYF
cdr3_nt: TGTGCCAGCAGCCAAGCCGGGCTAACGGGGGGAAGCACAGATACGCAGTATTTT

v_call: TRBV3-1
clone_size: many
d_call: .
j_call: TRBJ2-1
cdr3_aa: CASRQVNEQFF
cdr3_nt: TGTGCCAGCAGGCAAGTCAATGAGCAGTTCTTC

v_call: TRBV6-6
clone_size: .
d_call: .
j_call: TRBJ2-7
cdr3_aa: CASTNRAYEQYF
cdr3_nt: TGTGCCAGCACCAATAGAGCCTACGAGCAGTACTTC

v_call: TRBV20-1
clone_size: few
d_call: .
j_call: TRBJ2-3
cdr3_aa: CSAERGGSDTQYF
cdr3_nt: TGCAGTGCCGAACGGGGAGGTTCAGATACGCAGTATTTT

v_call: TRBV29-1
clone_size: few
d_call: .
j_call: TRBJ2-3
cdr3_aa: CSAERGRTDTQYF
cdr3_nt: TGCAGCGCCGAGAGGGGTAGGACAGATACGCAGTATTTT

v_call: TRBV29-1
clone_size: many
d_call: TRBD1
j_call: TRBJ2-3
cdr3_aa: CSVEGQGATDTQYF
cdr3_nt: TGCAGCGTTGAAGGCCAGGGGGCCACAGATACGCAGTATTTT

v_call: TRBV6-1
clone_size: few
d_call: .
j_call: TRBJ2-7
cdr3_aa: CATYPFGGSSYEQYF
cdr3_nt: TGTGCCACCTACCCATTTGGGGGGAGCTCCTACGAGCAGTACTTC

v_call: TRBV10-3
clone_size: few
d_call: .
j_call: TRBJ1-2
cdr3_aa: CAISESGDGYTF
cdr3_nt: TGTGCCATCAGTGAGTCGGGGGATGGCTACACCTTC